One sample yielded the 21 T cell receptor beta chains listed below, sequenced in a study of control samples from healthy donors and cancer patients. TCRdb keeps only in-frame clones here, not all; method: immunoSEQ multiplex PCR. The table includes 55,000 to 80,000 clones, around nine tenths detected once. Sequencing input: PBMCs. These receptors were taken from a man aged 60 to 69 with colorectal cancer.

The V and J genes are TRBV28 and TRBJ1-5; D remains unclear. V gave up 6 bases and J gave up 11 bases, with 14 bases separating them. There are 12 residues in the CDR3. CDR1 MDHEN and CDR2 SYDVKM come from the germline V gene. The CDR3 is CASRLPSSAQHF. For the CDR3, the DNA is TGTGCCAGCAGACTCCCTTCTTCAGCCCAGCATTTT.

The chain recombines TRBV7-6 with TRBJ2-5; no firm D call. Germline lookup yields CDR1 SGHVS and CDR2 FNYEAQ. CDR3 length: 15 residues. V lost 3 bases and J 5 bases, leaving 16 bases between the germline ends. This CDR3 reads CASSLSSVKWETQYF. The CDR3 DNA follows: TGTGCCAGCAGCTTGAGTAGTGTGAAGTGGGAGACCCAGTACTTC.

J is TRBJ2-1 and V is TRBV18; D possibly corresponds to TRBD2 (7 bases). The CDR3 runs to 16 residues. Trimming pared 5 bases from V and 0 bases from J, leaving 14 bases between. CDR1 is KGHSH, CDR2 LQKENI, per germline. The CDR3 DNA follows: TGTGCCAGCTCAGCGAGGGGGGGGAGCTCCTACAATGAGCAGTTCTTC. Its translation is CASSARGGSSYNEQFF.

The V call is TRBV19, the J call TRBJ1-1, with unresolved D. The germline V and J ends were trimmed by 3 bases and 0 bases, with 8 bases remaining between them. Germline V gene sequence: CDR1 LNHDA, CDR2 SQIVND (reference sequence). The CDR3 length is 14 residues. CDR3 sequence: CASSMYGLNTEAFF. The CDR3 region has the DNA TGTGCCAGTAGTATGTACGGACTGAACACTGAAGCTTTCTTT.

This clone was seen a single time. This chain connects TRBV30 to TRBJ1-4; D is ambiguous. V shed 0 bases and J shed 8 bases, with 16 bases lying between them. Germline loops: CDR1 GTSNPN, CDR2 SVGIG (reference sequence). The length of the CDR3 is 15 residues. DNA of the CDR3: TGTGCCTGGAGTGTATCTGGCACCCTCCTGGAAAAACTGTTTTTT. Its translation is CAWSVSGTLLEKLFF.

The CDR3 region is CASSLPGGGSAGELFF. The DNA of the CDR3 is TGTGCCAGCAGCCTGCCAGGGGGGGGGAGCGCCGGGGAGCTGTTTTTT. The V gene is TRBV7-8, the J gene TRBJ2-2; TRBD1 or TRBD2 may be the D gene (7 bases each). Germline V gives CDR1 SGHVS, CDR2 FQNEAQ. The CDR3 is 16 residues long. Trimming stripped 5 bases from V and 6 bases from J, with 19 bases between.

The chain recombines TRBV19 with TRBJ2-7, with 7 bases that match TRBD1. CDR3 length: 13 amino acids. Germline-derived CDR1 and CDR2 are LNHDA and SQIVND (reference sequence). Trimming cost V 3 bases and J 2 bases; bases outside gene matches: 1. The DNA for the CDR3 is TGTGCCAGTAGTATGGGACAGACCTACGAGCAGTACTTC. It encodes CASSMGQTYEQYF.

This chain joins TRBV7-6 and TRBJ2-7; TRBD2 might be the D (5 bases). V dropped 5 bases and J dropped 6 bases, with 8 bases sitting between them. The germline CDR1 and CDR2 sequences are SGHVS and FNYEAQ. This CDR3 comprises 11 residues. The CDR3 reads CASSASGEQYF. In nucleotides, the CDR3 is TGTGCCAGCAGCGCCAGCGGCGAGCAGTACTTC.

The chain carries TRBV18 and TRBJ2-7; D is uncertain. With 2 bases removed from V and 2 bases from J, the gap between germline ends came to 10 bases. Germline V gives CDR1 KGHSH, CDR2 LQKENI. CDR3 length: 14 residues. The CDR3 here is CASSPSSTAYEQYF. CDR3 DNA: TGTGCCAGCTCACCAAGTTCTACGGCCTACGAGCAGTACTTC.

This rearrangement joins TRBV6-5 to TRBJ2-1; D not certain. The CDR3 totals 15 residues. The germline V and J ends were trimmed by 2 bases and 0 bases, with 8 bases remaining between them. Per the germline V gene, CDR1 is MNHEY and CDR2 is SVGAGI. In DNA, the CDR3 is TGTGCCAGCAGTTACGACGGAAGCTCCTACAATGAGCAGTTCTTC. Encoded protein: CASSYDGSSYNEQFF.

V usage is TRBV5-8 and J usage is TRBJ2-2, with D perhaps given as TRBD1 or TRBD2 (5 bases each). This CDR3 is 16 amino acids long. V was cut by 2 bases and J by 5 bases, with 16 bases left in between. Germline V gives CDR1 SGHTS, CDR2 YDEGEE. The CDR3 reads CASSLGHGIETGELFF. The CDR3 DNA reads TGTGCCAGCAGCTTAGGACACGGGATTGAAACCGGGGAGCTGTTTTTT.

This chain links TRBV15 with TRBJ2-5; D may match TRBD1 or TRBD2 (5 bases each). Deletions cut 3 bases from V and 4 bases from J, with 15 bases between. CDR3 length equals 15 residues. Germline lookup yields CDR1 LNHNV and CDR2 YYDKDF (reference sequence). The CDR3 reads CATSSGTDGIETQYF. For the CDR3, the DNA is TGTGCCACCAGCAGCGGGACCGACGGGATAGAGACCCAGTACTTC.

The genes are TRBV25-1 and TRBJ2-1; 11 bases are a match to TRBD2. The V gene end was trimmed by 4 bases and the J gene end by 5 bases; junction bases not matched to a gene: 4. Germline V lookup: CDR1 MGHDK, CDR2 SYGVNS. This CDR3 region has 15 residues. CDR3 in amino acids: CASSGLAGGHNEQFF. The CDR3 bases are TGTGCCAGCAGTGGTTTAGCGGGGGGGCACAATGAGCAGTTCTTC.

This clone was counted a few times. V and J are TRBV25-1 and TRBJ2-7; D is possibly TRBD1 (5 bases). Trimming left V 3 bases short and J 6 bases short, with 21 bases between. Germline-derived CDR1 and CDR2 are MGHDK and SYGVNS. The CDR3 loop spans 16 amino acids. The CDR3 reads CASSDTRGGRVFEQYF. CDR3 DNA sequence: TGTGCCAGCAGTGATACAAGAGGTGGCAGGGTGTTCGAGCAGTACTTC.

The sample holds one count of this clone. The rearrangement joins TRBV7-2 to TRBJ2-5; D assignment may be TRBD1 or TRBD2 (5 bases each). V lost 5 bases and J 5 bases, leaving 12 bases between the germline ends. The CDR3 has 13 amino acids. In germline, CDR1 is SGHTA, CDR2 FQGNSA. Written as DNA, the CDR3 is TGTGCCAGCAGCCCAGTGGGGGAGGAGACCCAGTACTTC. This sequence encodes CASSPVGEETQYF.

This chain joins TRBV6-1 and TRBJ2-7; D possibly matches TRBD1 or TRBD2 (5 bases each). Germline lookup yields CDR1 MNHNS and CDR2 SASEGT. This CDR3 region has 16 residues. Trimming took 3 bases from V and 6 from J, leaving 21 bases between them. Written as DNA, the CDR3 is TGTGCCAGCAGTGACAGGGCGAGAGGGGAATTGAGCGAGCAGTACTTC. The encoded protein is CASSDRARGELSEQYF.

The chain combines TRBV10-3 with TRBJ2-5; D is possibly TRBD2 (7 bases). Germline lookup yields CDR1 ENHRY and CDR2 SYGVKD. V dropped 2 bases and J dropped 5 bases, with 18 bases sitting between them. The CDR3 has 16 amino acids. The CDR3 DNA reads as TGTGCCATCAGTGAGCCCGGACGGGGGGCCGGGGAGACCCAGTACTTC. Its translation: CAISEPGRGAGETQYF.

This clone has a handful of counts. The rearrangement links TRBV9 to TRBJ1-6; TRBD1 matches at 8 bases. J gave up 7 bases and V 4 bases, and 7 bases lay outside the gene matches. This CDR3 is 15 amino acids long. From germline, CDR1 is SGDLS and CDR2 YYNGEE. CDR3 bases: TGTGCCAGCAGCACCGGACAGGGTGGCAATTCACCCCTCCACTTT. It is translated as CASSTGQGGNSPLHF.

The V gene is TRBV18, the J gene TRBJ2-6; perhaps TRBD1 as D (6 bases). Germline V gene lookup returns CDR1 KGHSH and CDR2 LQKENI. The CDR3 sequence is 17 residues long. Trimming pared 4 bases from V and 4 bases from J, leaving 17 bases between. The CDR3 nucleotides are TGTGCCAGCTCACGCCCAGGGGCTCTGAAAGGGGCCAACGTCCTGACTTTC. Encoded protein: CASSRPGALKGANVLTF. Full variable domain (missing parts from reference TRBV18 and TRBJ2-6): NAGVMQNPRHLVRRRGQEARLRCSPMKGHSHVYWYRQLPEEGLKFMVYLQKENIIDESGMPKERFSAEFPKEGPSILRIQQVVRGDSAAYFCASSRPGALKGANVLTFGAGSRLTVL.

The chain has TRBV30 and TRBJ2-2, with D unclear. The CDR3 sequence is 13 residues long. V was pared by 0 bases and J by 7 bases, with 9 bases between. CDR1 and CDR2 from the germline V gene are GTSNPN and SVGIG (reference sequence). The CDR3: CAWSVRSVGELFF. The CDR3 bases are TGTGCCTGGAGTGTACGATCGGTCGGGGAGCTGTTTTTT.

This clone was detected once. The CDR3 region is CSVEEGTGGGEKLFF. CDR3 in DNA: TGCAGCGTTGAAGAGGGGACAGGGGGAGGGGAAAAACTGTTTTTT. The rearrangement links TRBV29-1 to TRBJ1-4; TRBD1 matches 11 bases. Germline V gives CDR1 SQVTM, CDR2 ANQGSEA. The CDR3 is 15 residues long. V trimming: 0 bases; J trimming: 8 bases; junction bases outside the gene matches: 5.